What follows is one T cell receptor beta chain and its context. Its antigen remains unknown. The V and J ends lost 4 bases and 8 bases respectively, with 18 bases between them. Germline CDR1 is SGHRS and CDR2 is YFSETQ. The CDR3 spans 14 residues. Assay used: immunoSEQ multiplex PCR; TCRdb lists only in-frame clones, some missing. The sample shows around 91,000 clones, roughly 90% of them seen only once. This sample was taken from a study of T cells in localized non-small cell lung cancer. Broader study findings: Sequencing, confined to only one tumor region, leaves heterogeneity possible. The greatest T cell clonality was found in uninvolved adjacent lung (higher than in tumor). Researchers found a median 57 of the top 100 tumor clones in adjacent lung.

The chain recombines TRBV5-1 with TRBJ1-2; D call uncertain. This clonotype was obtained from a man between 40 and 69 years old with stage I squamous cell lung carcinoma. The sequenced sample was peripheral blood, obtained before any cancer treatment. CDR3 in amino acids: CASSRDREMGGYTF. The CDR3 DNA follows: TGCGCCAGCAGCAGGGATCGGGAGATGGGAGGCTACACCTTC. The whole variable domain, filled in from reference TRBV5-1 and TRBJ1-2, reads KAGVTQTPRYLIKTRGQQVTLSCSPISGHRSVSWYQQTPGQGLQFLFEYFSETQRNKGNFPGRFSGRQFSNSRSEMNVSTLELGDSALYLCASSRDREMGGYTFGSGTRLTVV.